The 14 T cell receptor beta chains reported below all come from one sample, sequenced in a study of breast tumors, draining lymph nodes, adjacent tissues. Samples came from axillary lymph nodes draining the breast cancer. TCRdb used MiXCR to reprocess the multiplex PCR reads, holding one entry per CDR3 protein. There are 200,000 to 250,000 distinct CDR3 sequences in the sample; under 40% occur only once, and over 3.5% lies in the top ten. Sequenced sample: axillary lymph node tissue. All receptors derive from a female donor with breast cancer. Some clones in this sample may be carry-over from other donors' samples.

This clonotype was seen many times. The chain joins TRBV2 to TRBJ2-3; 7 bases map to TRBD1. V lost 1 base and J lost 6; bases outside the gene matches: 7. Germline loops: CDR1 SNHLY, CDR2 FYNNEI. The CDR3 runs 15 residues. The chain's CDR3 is CASSEVGTASDTQYF. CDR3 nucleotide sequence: TGTGCCAGCAGTGAAGTGGGGACAGCATCTGATACGCAGTATTTT.

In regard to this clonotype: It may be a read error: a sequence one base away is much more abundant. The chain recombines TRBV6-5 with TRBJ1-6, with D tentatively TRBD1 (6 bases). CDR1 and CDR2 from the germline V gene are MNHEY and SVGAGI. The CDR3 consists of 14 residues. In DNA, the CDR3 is TGTGTCAGCAGCCGGATAGGGGGAAATTCACCCCTCCACTTT. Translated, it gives CVSSRIGGNSPLHF.

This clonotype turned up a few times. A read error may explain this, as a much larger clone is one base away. The CDR3 loop is CASSRQSGADTQYF. The CDR3 nucleotides read TGTGCCAGCAGTCGCCAGTCGGGAGCAGATACGCAGTATTTT. The rearrangement uses TRBV6-5 and TRBJ2-3; a weak D match, TRBD2 (6 bases). CDR3 size: 14 residues. Germline V CDR1 and CDR2: MNHEY, SVGAGI. Trimming pared 5 bases from V and 4 bases from J, leaving 13 bases between.

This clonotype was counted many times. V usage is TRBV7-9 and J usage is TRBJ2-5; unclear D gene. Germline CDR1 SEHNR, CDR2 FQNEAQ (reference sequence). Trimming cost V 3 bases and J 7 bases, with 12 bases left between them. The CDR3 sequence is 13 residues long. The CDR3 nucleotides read TGTGCCAGCAGCTTTGACTGGTCTGGGACCCAGTACTTC. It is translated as CASSFDWSGTQYF. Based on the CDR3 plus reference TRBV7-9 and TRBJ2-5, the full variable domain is DTGVSQNPRHKITKRGQNVTFRCDPISEHNRLYWYRQTLGQGPEFLTYFQNEAQLEKSRLLSDRFSAERPKGSFSTLEIQRTEQGDSAMYLCASSFDWSGTQYFGPGTRLLVL.

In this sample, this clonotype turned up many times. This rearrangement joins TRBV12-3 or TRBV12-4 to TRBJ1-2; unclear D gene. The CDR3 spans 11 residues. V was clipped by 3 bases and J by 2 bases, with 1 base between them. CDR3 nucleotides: TGTGCCAGCAGTTTGAACTATGGCTACACCTTC. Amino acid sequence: CASSLNYGYTF.

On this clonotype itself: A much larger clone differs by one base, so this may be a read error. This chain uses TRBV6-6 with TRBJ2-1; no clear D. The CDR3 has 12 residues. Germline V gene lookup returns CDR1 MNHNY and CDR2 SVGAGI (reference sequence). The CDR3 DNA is TGTGCCAACAGTTACTTACAGAGTGAGCAGTTCTTC. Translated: CANSYLQSEQFF.

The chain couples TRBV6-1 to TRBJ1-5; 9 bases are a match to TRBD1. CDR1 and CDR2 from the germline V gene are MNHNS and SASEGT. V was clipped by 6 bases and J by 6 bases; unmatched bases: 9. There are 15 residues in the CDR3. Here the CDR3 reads CASRPGQGGRQPQHF. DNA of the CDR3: TGTGCCAGCAGGCCGGGACAGGGTGGGCGTCAGCCCCAGCATTTT.

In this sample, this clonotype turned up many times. DNA for the CDR3: TGTGCCAGCAGTTACATGAACTATGGCTACACCTTC. This encodes CASSYMNYGYTF. The chain employs TRBV6-2 or TRBV6-3 and TRBJ1-2, with unresolved D. The CDR3 runs 12 residues. With 2 bases removed from V and 2 bases from J, the gap between germline ends came to 3 bases. CDR1 and CDR2 (germline): MNHEY, SVGEGT.

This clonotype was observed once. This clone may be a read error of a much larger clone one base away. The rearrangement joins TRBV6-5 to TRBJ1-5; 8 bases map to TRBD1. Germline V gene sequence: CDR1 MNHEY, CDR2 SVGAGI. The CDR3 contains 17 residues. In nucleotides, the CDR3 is TGTGCCAGCAGCCCCGGGGGCAGGGGGCGAAGCAATCAGCTCCAGCATTTT. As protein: CASSPGGRGRSNQLQHF.

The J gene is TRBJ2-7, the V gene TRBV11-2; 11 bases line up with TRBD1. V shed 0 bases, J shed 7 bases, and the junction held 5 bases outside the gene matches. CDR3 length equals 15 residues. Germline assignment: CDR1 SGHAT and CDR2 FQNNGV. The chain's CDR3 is CASSLDGQGATEQYF. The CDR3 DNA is TGTGCCAGCAGCTTAGACGGACAGGGGGCGACAGAGCAGTACTTC.

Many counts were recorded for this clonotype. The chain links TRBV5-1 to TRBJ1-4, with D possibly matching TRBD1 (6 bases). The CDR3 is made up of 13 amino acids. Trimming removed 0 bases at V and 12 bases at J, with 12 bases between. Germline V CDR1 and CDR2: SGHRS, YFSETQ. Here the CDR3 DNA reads TGCGCCAGCAGCTTGGCCGAGGGGGGGGAACTGTTTTTT. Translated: CASSLAEGGELFF. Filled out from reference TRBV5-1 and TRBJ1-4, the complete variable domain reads KAGVTQTPRYLIKTRGQQVTLSCSPISGHRSVSWYQQTPGQGLQFLFEYFSETQRNKGNFPGRFSGRQFSNSRSEMNVSTLELGDSALYLCASSLAEGGELFFGSGTQLSVL.

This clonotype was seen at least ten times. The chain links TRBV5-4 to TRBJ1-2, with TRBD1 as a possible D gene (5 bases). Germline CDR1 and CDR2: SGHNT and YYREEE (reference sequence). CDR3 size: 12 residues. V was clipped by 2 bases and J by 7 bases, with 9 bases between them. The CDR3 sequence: CASSFPGSGYTF. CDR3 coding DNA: TGTGCCAGCAGCTTCCCAGGGTCTGGCTACACCTTC.

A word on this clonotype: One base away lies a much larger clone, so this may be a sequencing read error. CDR3 nucleotide sequence: TGCGCCACCCCCCAAGCGGGAGCAGCAGATACGCAGTATTTT. This codes for CATPQAGAADTQYF. The rearrangement uses TRBV10-1 and TRBJ2-3, with 8 nucleotides matching TRBD2. V dropped 10 bases and J dropped 4; count of bases not matched to a gene: 10. The CDR3 runs 14 residues. Germline V gene sequence: CDR1 WNHNN, CDR2 SYGVQD (reference sequence).

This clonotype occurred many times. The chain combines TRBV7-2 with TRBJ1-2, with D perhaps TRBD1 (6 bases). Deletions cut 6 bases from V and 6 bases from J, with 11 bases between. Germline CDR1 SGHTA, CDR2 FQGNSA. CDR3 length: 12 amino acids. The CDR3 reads CASSTGRHGYTF. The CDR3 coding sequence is TGTGCCAGCAGTACAGGGCGCCATGGCTACACCTTC.